Listed below are T cell receptor beta chains from one sample, sequenced in a study of type 1 and type 2 diabetes patients. TCRdb re-called the multiplex PCR reads through MiXCR, storing one row per CDR3 protein. Of more than 250,000 distinct CDR3 sequences in the sample, more than 45% are singletons; the top ten hold approximately 13%. Material: peripheral blood mononuclear cells (PBMCs). All receptors come from a young man with type 2 diabetes. CDR3s include the opening cysteine and the closing phenylalanine or tryptophan. D genes are given only for firm matches. The listing skips clone size in some rows; elsewhere it reads once, few, many or a size class.

J gene | D gene | V gene | clone size | CDR3 DNA | CDR3 protein
TRBJ2-2 | TRBD2 | TRBV10-1 | NA | TGCGCCAGCAGTGTCGGGAGGGCCTACACCGGGGAGCTGTTTTTT | CASSVGRAYTGELFF
TRBJ2-7 | NA | TRBV20-1 | few | TGCAGTGCTAGGACAGAGCAGACCTACGAGCAGTACTTC | CSARTEQTYEQYF
TRBJ2-2 | NA | TRBV29-1 | NA | TGCAGCGTGTGGGGCGGGCTGAACACCGGGGAGCTGTCTTTT | CSVWGGLNTGELSF
TRBJ1-1 | NA | TRBV19 | NA | TGTGCCAGTAAGTTTACAGGTCTGAAGGACACTGAAGCTTTCTTT | CASKFTGLKDTEAFF
TRBJ2-7 | NA | TRBV11-2 | NA | TGTGCCAGCAGCGTCGGGCAGGGGTTGGAGCAGTACTTC | CASSVGQGLEQYF
TRBJ1-2 | NA | TRBV9 | NA | TGTGCCAGCAGCGTAGGGGATAGCGGATACTATGGCTACACCTTC | CASSVGDSGYYGYTF
TRBJ2-3 | NA | TRBV20-1 | few | TGCAGTGCTAGAGACACAGATACGCAGTATTTT | CSARDTDTQYF
TRBJ1-2 | TRBD1 | TRBV29-1 | once | TGCAGCGTTGGGGGACAGGGTGATGGCTACACCTTC | CSVGGQGDGYTF
TRBJ2-7 | TRBD2 | TRBV15 | NA | TGTACCACCAGCCCCGGGGGGTTTGCCTACGAGCAGTACTTC | CTTSPGGFAYEQYF
TRBJ1-2 | NA | TRBV12-3/TRBV12-4 | NA | TGTGCCAGCAGGTACAGGAACTCTAACTATGGCTACACCTTC | CASRYRNSNYGYTF
TRBJ1-4 | NA | TRBV25-1 | NA | TGTGCCAGCAGTCCCACACCGGGAGAGGAAAAACTGTTTTTT | CASSPTPGEEKLFF
TRBJ1-1 | NA | TRBV19 | NA | TGTGCCAGTATAAGTTTCGGGAGGGTGAACACTGAAGCTTTCTTT | CASISFGRVNTEAFF
TRBJ2-2 | NA | TRBV7-6 | NA | TGTGCCAGCAGCTTAGGGTGGAACACCGGGGAGCTGTTTTTT | CASSLGWNTGELFF
TRBJ2-7 | NA | TRBV4-3 | NA | TGCGCCAGCAGCCAAGAGAAGGAGTGGCCCTACGAGCAGTACTTC | CASSQEKEWPYEQYF
TRBJ1-2 | NA | TRBV5-6 | NA | TGTGCCAGCAGCTGGACAGTTGAGAGCTACACCTTC | CASSWTVESYTF
TRBJ1-2 | TRBD1 | TRBV7-2 | NA | TGTGCCAGCTCACCCGGGGCAGGGGGCATCTATGGCTACACCTTC | CASSPGAGGIYGYTF
TRBJ1-6 | NA | TRBV7-8 | NA | TGTGCCAGCAGTTCCCTCGACAGCCCCTATAATTCACCCCTCCACTTT | CASSSLDSPYNSPLHF
TRBJ2-7 | NA | TRBV6-1 | NA | TGTGCCAGCAGTGAAGATAGTGGCAGGGGCAGGGGCGAGCAGTACTTC | CASSEDSGRGRGEQYF
TRBJ1-6 | TRBD1 | TRBV20-1 | NA | TGCAGTGCTAGAGACGAGACAGGGTTTAGCTCCTATAATTCACCCCTCCACTTT | CSARDETGFSSYNSPLHF
TRBJ1-3 | NA | TRBV25-1 | once | TGTGCCAGCAGTGGTCCACCGGGACCCCGGTCGTCTGGAAACACCATATATTTT | CASSGPPGPRSSGNTIYF
TRBJ1-2 | NA | TRBV7-2 | few | TGTGCCAGCAGCTTAAAGGGTACTAACTATGGCTACACCTTC | CASSLKGTNYGYTF
TRBJ2-7 | NA | TRBV9 | NA | TGTGCCAGCAGCGGGGGGGGCGGACTAGCCTACGAGCAGTACTTC | CASSGGGGLAYEQYF
TRBJ2-1 | NA | TRBV7-8 | NA | TGTGCCAGCAGCTTAGCGGGAGGTTCGGGGTATGAGCAGTTCTTC | CASSLAGGSGYEQFF
TRBJ2-7 | TRBD2 | TRBV13 | NA | TGTGCCAGCAGCCTGACTAGCGGGAGGCCCCCTCCGCAGTACTTC | CASSLTSGRPPPQYF
TRBJ2-5 | TRBD1 | TRBV7-2 | NA | TGTGCCAGCAGCTGGGACAGGGTGTGGCAAGAGACCCAGTACTTC | CASSWDRVWQETQYF
TRBJ1-4 | NA | TRBV29-1 | NA | TGCAGCGTTATGAGGGGAAATGAAAAACTGTTTTTT | CSVMRGNEKLFF
TRBJ2-7 | TRBD1 | TRBV4-1 | NA | TGCGCCAGCAGCCTCGGACAGGGGCCTTCTAGGGAGCAGTACTTC | CASSLGQGPSREQYF